This T cell receptor beta chain was observed in a study of T cell changes during pregnancy in multiple sclerosis. Repertoires were generated with immunoSEQ multiplex PCR, while TCRdb's copy carries only in-frame clones and drops some. The table has tens of thousands of clones, about 85% seen once; the top ten hold under 0.45%. Losses at the gene ends were 6 bases for V and 1 base for J; bases not matched to a gene: 5. The germline V gene has CDR1 MNHEY and CDR2 SMNVEV (reference sequence). This CDR3 is 15 amino acids long. The specimen comprised CD4+ T cells from peripheral blood mononuclear cells, sampled in the third trimester of pregnancy. The genes are TRBV27 and TRBJ1-4, with 7 bases that match TRBD1. This TCR was recovered from a female donor with multiple sclerosis, enrolled in a pregnancy study. This CDR3 reads CASRLGQLTNEKLFF. As DNA, the CDR3 is TGTGCCAGCAGGCTGGGACAGCTAACTAATGAAAAACTGTTTTTT.